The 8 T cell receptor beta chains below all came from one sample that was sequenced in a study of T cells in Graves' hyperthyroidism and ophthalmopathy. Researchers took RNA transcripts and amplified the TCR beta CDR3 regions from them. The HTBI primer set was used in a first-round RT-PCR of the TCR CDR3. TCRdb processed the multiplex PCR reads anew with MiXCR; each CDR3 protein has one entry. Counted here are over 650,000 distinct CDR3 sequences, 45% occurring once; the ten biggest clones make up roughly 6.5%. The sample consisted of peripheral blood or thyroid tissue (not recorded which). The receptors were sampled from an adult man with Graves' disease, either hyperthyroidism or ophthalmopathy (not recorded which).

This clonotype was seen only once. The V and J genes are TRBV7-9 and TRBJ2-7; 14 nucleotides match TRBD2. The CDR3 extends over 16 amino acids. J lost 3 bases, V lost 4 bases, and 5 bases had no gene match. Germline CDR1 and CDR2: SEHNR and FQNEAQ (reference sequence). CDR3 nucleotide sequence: TGTGCCAGCAGCTCGGGACTAGCGGGGGCAATCTACGAGCAGTACTTC. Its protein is CASSSGLAGAIYEQYF. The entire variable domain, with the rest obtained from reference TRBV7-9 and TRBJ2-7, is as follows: DTGVSQNPRHKITKRGQNVTFRCDPISEHNRLYWYRQTLGQGPEFLTYFQNEAQLEKSRLLSDRFSAERPKGSFSTLEIQRTEQGDSAMYLCASSSGLAGAIYEQYFGPGTRLTVT.

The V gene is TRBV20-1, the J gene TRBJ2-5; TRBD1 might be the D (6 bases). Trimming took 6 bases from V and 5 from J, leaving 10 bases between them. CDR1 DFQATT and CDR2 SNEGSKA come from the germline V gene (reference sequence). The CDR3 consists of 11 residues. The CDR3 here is CSAKDSETQYF. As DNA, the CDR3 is TGCAGTGCGAAGGACAGTGAGACCCAGTACTTC.

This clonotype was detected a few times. This CDR3 reads CAISDYREPPKAFF. The CDR3, as DNA: TGTGCCATCAGTGATTACAGAGAACCGCCAAAAGCTTTCTTT. The chain recombines TRBV10-3 with TRBJ1-1, with no clear D. The CDR3 extends over 14 amino acids. The germline CDR1 and CDR2 sequences are ENHRY and SYGVKD. V was pared by 3 bases and J by 9 bases, with 17 bases between.

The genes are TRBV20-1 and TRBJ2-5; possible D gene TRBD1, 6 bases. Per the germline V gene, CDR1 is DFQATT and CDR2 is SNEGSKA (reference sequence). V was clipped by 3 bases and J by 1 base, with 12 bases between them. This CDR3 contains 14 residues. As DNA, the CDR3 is TGCAGTGCTAGCGCTACAGGGATCCAAGAGACCCAGTACTTC. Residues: CSASATGIQETQYF.

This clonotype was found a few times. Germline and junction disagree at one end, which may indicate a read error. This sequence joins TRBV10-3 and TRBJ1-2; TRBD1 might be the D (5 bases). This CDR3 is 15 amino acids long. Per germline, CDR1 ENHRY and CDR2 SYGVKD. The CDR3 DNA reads TGTGCCAGCAGTGCCGGGACCGGAGCTAACTATGGCTACACCTTC. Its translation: CASSAGTGANYGYTF.

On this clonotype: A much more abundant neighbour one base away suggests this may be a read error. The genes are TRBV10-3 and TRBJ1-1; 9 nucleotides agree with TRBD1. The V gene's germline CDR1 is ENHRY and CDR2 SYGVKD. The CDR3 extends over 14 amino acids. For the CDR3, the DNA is TGTGCCAGCAGCCATGGACAGGGGAACACTGAAGCTTCCTTT. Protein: CASSHGQGNTEASF.

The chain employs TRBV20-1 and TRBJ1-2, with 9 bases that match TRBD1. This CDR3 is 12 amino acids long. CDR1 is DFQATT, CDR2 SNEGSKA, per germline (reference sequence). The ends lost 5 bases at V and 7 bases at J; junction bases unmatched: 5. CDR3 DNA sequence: TGCAGTGCTCCCGGACAGGGGTTTGGCTACACCTTC. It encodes CSAPGQGFGYTF.

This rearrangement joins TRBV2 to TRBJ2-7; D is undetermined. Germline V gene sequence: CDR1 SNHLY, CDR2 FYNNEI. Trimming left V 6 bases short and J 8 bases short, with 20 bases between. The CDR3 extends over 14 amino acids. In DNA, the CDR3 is TGTGCCAGCAGCTCACCTGGGGTAGCACCCAAGCAGTACTTC. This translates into CASSSPGVAPKQYF.